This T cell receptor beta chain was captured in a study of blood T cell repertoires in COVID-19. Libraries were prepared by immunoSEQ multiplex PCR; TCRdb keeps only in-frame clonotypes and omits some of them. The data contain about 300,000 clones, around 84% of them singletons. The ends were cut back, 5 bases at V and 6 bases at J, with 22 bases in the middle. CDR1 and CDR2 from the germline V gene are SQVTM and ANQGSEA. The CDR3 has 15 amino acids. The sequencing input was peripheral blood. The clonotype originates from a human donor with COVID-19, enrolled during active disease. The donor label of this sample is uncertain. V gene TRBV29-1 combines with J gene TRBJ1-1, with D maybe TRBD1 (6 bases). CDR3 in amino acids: CSVKVGANEVSEAFF. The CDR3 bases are TGCAGCGTTAAGGTGGGGGCCAACGAGGTCTCTGAAGCTTTCTTT.